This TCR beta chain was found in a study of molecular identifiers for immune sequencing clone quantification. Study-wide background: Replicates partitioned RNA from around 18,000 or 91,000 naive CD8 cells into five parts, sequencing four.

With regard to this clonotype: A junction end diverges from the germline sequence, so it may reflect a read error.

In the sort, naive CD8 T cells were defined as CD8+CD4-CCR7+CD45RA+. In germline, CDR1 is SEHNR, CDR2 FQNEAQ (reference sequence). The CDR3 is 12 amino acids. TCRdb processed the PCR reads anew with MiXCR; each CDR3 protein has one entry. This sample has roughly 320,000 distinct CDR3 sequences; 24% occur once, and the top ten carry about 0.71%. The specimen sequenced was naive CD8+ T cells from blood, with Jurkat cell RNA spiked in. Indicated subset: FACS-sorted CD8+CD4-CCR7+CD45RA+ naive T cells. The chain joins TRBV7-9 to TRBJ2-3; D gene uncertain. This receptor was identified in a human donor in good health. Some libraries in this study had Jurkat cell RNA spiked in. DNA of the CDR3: TGTGCCAACAGCTGGGGTACAGATACGCAGTATTTT. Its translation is CANSWGTDTQYF.